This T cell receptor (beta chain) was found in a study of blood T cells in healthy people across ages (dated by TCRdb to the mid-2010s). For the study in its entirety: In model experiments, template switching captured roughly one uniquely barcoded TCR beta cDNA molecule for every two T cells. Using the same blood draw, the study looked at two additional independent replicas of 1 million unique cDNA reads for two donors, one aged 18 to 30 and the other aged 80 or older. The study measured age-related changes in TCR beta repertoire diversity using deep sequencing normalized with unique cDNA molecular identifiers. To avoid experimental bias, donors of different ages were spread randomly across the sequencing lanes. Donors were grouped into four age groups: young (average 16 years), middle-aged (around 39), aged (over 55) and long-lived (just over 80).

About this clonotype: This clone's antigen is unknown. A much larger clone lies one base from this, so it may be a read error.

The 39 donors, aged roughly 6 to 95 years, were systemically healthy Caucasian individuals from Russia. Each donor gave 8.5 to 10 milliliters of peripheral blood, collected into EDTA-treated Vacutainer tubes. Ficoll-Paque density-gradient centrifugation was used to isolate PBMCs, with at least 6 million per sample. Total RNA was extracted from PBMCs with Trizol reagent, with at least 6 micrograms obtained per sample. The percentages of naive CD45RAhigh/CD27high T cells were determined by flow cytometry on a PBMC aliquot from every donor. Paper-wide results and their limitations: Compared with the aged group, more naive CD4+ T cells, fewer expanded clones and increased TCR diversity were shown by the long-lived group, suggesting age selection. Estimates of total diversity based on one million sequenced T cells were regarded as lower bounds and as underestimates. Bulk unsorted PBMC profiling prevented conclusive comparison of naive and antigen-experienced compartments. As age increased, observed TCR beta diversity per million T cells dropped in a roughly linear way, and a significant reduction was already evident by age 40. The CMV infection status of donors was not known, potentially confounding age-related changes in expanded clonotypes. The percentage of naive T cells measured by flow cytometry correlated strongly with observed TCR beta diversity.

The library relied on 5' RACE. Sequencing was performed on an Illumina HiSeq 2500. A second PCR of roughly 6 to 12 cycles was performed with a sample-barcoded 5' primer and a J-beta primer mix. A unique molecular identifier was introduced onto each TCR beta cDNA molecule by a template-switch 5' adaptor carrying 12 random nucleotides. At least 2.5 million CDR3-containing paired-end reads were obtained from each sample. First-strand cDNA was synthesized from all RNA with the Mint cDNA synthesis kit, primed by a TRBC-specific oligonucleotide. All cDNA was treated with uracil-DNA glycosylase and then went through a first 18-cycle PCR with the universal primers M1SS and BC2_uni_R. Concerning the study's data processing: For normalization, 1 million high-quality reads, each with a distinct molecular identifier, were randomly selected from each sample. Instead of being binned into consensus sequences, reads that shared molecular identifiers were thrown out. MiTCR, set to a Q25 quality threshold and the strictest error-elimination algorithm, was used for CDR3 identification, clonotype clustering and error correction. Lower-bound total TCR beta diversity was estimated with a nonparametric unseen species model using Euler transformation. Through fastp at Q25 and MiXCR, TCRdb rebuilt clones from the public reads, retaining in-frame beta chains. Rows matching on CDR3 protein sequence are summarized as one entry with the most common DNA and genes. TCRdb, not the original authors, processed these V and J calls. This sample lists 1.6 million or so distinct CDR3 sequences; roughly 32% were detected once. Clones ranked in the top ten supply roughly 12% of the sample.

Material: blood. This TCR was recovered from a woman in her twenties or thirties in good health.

The DNA sequence reads TGCAACGGGGTGGGGCGTGGAGAGGAAGGCTACACCTTC. Its product reads: CNGVGRGEEGYTF. The rearranged chain carries TRBV29-1 and TRBJ1-2; matching of 5 bases hints at TRBD1 as the D gene. From the germline V gene, CDR1 is SQVTM and CDR2 is ANQGSEA. Including the terminal cysteine and phenylalanine, the CDR3 comprises 13 residues. Only the CDR3 part of the read is kept: 39 bases, read in frame from the first base.